This T cell receptor beta chain was captured by sequencing in a study of blood T cell repertoires in COVID-19 (dated by TCRdb to about 2020). Context from the whole study: The collaborator samples originated in the United States, Italy and Spain and spanned the acute and convalescent phases of COVID-19. The material from the prospective study consisted of cDNA or gDNA derived from T cells, B-cell-depleted T cells, or PBMCs. Subjects who had been exposed to COVID-19, were actively infected with it, or had recovered from it provided the deeply sampled blood TCRbeta repertoires that made up the dataset. The repertoires were made available in a free public database intended to serve as a resource for research on the immune response to SARS-CoV-2. Samples came from the ongoing ImmuneRACE study (first 160 participants) plus 1,254 subjects from 6 global collaborators. Nearly every sample came with metadata listing a de-identified subject ID, COVID-19 status, age in years and sex. Where available, HLA class I and class II types were taken from metadata supplied by the sample provider and were not determined by assay-based typing. Broader findings and caveats from the paper: Clinical and demographic metadata were provided uncurated, with the amount varying by source and participant.

TCRbeta CDR3 regions were amplified from genomic DNA using the immunoSEQ Assay, a bias-controlled multiplex PCR. The published analysis was carried out like this. The number of nucleated cells in each sample was estimated from the amplification of reference gene primers within the assay. Sequence reads were collapsed and filtered to measure the absolute abundance of every unique TCRbeta CDR3 rearrangement. For each sample, productive Simpson clonality was calculated by taking the square root of Simpson's diversity index across productive rearrangements. As stored in TCRdb, this immuneACCESS dataset retains in-frame rearrangements with V and J assigned. A fraction of the clones does not appear; measured against another copy, unresolved V genes explain less than half of the discrepancy, and the remainder lacks a known reason. The V and J calls and the clone size are those of that table, but D and trimming were determined from the DNA. Here the sample has 250,000 to 300,000 clones; 85% occur a single time. The ten largest make up 5% to 6.5% of the sample.

From a lookup of the germline V gene, CDR1 and CDR2 are ENHRY and SYGVKD. V and J lose 6 bases and 0 bases, and a span of 10 bases separates them. Its CDR3 holds 14 amino acids, cysteine through phenylalanine. The read is trimmed to its CDR3 DNA, 42 bases read in frame from base 1. Whole blood was collected in K2EDTA tubes by collaborating institutions according to the institutions' own protocols. Collaborator samples were shipped for TCRbeta analysis as frozen whole blood, isolated PBMCs, or DNA extracted from either sample type. At least ten counts were recorded for this clone. No cognate antigen has been identified for it. Base qualities are not at hand, and no much larger clone is one base apart.

The receptor's source is a middle-aged man with active or convalescent COVID-19. Sequenced: peripheral blood. The sequence is built from TRBV10-3 and TRBJ2-3; TRBD2 is perhaps the D gene, given 6 matching bases. The DNA sequence is given as TGTGCCATCAGGAGGACTACTAGCACAGATACGCAGTATTTT. Its coded protein is CAIRRTTSTDTQYF.